This TCR beta chain was identified during a study of shared T cell receptors in the human thymus. The table came from immunoSEQ multiplex PCR; TCRdb's copy has only in-frame clones and leaves some out. The sample carries 650,000 to 950,000 clones, 80% to 90% recorded once. V trimming: 4 bases; J trimming: 1 base; junction bases outside the gene matches: 9. CDR1 SGDLS and CDR2 YYNGEE come from the germline V gene. The CDR3 has 16 residues. These data were likewise used in another study, on human thymus T cells. That paper notes: Donors were healthy Finnish infants having corrective surgery for congenital heart defects. Thymus tissue for the work was resected from patients undergoing corrective heart surgery.

Sequencing used thymocytes. This chain uses TRBV9 with TRBJ2-3; 7 bases map to TRBD2. The sequence derives from a girl under three years old with a congenital heart defect. CDR3 sequence reads: CASSPRRGRGTDTQYF. The CDR3 DNA reads TGTGCCAGCAGCCCCCGCCGAGGGAGGGGCACAGATACGCAGTATTTT.